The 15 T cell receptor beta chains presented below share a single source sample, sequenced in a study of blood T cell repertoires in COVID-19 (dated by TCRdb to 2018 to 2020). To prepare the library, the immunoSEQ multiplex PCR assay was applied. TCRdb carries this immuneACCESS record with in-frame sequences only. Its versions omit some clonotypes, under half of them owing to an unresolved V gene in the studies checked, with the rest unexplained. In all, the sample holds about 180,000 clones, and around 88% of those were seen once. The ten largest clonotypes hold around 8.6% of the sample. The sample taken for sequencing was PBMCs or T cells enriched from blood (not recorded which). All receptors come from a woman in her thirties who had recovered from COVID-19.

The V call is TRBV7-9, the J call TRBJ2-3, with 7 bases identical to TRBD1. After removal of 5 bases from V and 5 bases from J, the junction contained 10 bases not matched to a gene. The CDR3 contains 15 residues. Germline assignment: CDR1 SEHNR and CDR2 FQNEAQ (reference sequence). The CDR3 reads CASSGRTGRIDTQYF. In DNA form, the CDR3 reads TGTGCCAGCAGCGGACGGACAGGAAGAATAGATACGCAGTATTTT.

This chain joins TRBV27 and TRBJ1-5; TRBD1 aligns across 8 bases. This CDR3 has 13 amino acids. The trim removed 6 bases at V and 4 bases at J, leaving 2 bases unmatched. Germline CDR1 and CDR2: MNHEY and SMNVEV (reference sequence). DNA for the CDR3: TGTGCCAGCAGCTACAGGGGGAATCAGCCCCAGCATTTT. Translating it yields CASSYRGNQPQHF.

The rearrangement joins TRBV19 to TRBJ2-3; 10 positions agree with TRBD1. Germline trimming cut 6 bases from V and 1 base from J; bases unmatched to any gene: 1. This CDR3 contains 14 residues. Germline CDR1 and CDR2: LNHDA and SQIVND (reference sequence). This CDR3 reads CASSGQGGTDTQYF. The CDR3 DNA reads TGTGCCAGTAGCGGACAGGGGGGCACAGATACGCAGTATTTT.

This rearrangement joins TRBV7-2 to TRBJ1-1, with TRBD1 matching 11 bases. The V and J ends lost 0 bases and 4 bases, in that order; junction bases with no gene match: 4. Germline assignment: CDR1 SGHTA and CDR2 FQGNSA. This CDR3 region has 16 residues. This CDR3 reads CASSLAGQGAGTEAFF. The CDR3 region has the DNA TGTGCCAGCAGCTTAGCCGGACAGGGGGCGGGCACTGAAGCTTTCTTT.

CDR3 in amino acids: CASTPLGDRETQYF. The DNA of the CDR3 is TGTGCCAGCACCCCCTTAGGGGATCGGGAGACCCAGTACTTC. This chain uses TRBV11-3 with TRBJ2-5, with D possibly matching TRBD1 (5 bases). The germline V gene has CDR1 SGHNT and CDR2 YENEEA. Between the trimmed V and J ends, which lost 7 bases and 5 bases, there was a span of 17 bases. The CDR3 is 14 residues long.

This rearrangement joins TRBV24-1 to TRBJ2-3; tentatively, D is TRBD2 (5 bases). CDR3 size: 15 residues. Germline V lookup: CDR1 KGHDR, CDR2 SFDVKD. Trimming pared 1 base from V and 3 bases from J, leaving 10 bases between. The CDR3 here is CATSDLWESTDTQYF. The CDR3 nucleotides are TGTGCCACCAGTGATTTATGGGAGTCGACAGATACGCAGTATTTT.

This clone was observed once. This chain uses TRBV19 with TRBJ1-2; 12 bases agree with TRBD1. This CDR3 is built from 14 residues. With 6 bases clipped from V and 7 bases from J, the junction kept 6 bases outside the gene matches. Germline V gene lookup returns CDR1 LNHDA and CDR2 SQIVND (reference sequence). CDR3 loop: CASRDGDRGPGYTF. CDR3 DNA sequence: TGTGCCAGTAGAGATGGGGACAGGGGGCCTGGCTACACCTTC. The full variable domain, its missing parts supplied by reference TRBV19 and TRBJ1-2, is DGGITQSPKYLFRKEGQNVTLSCEQNLNHDAMYWYRQDPGQGLRLIYYSQIVNDFQKGDIAEGYSVSREKKESFPLTVTSAQKNPTAFYLCASRDGDRGPGYTFGSGTRLTVV.

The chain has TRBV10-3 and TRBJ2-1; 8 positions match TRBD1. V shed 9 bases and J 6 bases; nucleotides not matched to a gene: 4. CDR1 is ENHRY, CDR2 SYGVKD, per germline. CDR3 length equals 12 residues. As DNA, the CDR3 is TGTGCCATTACCGGGACAGGCAATGAGCAGTTCTTC. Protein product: CAITGTGNEQFF.

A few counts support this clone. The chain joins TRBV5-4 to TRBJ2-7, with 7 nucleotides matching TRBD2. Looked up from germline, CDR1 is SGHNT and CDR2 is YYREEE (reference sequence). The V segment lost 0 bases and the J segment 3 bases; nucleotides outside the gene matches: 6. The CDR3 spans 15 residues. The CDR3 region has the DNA TGTGCCAGCAGCTTGGATACGGGAGGAAACTACGAGCAGTACTTC. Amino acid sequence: CASSLDTGGNYEQYF.

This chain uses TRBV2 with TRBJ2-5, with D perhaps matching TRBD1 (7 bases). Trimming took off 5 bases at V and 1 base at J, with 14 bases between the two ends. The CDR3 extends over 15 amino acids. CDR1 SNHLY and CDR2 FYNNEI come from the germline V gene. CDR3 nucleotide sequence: TGTGCCAGCAGTCAGGGGGGTTCCCTCCAAGAGACCCAGTACTTC. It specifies CASSQGGSLQETQYF.

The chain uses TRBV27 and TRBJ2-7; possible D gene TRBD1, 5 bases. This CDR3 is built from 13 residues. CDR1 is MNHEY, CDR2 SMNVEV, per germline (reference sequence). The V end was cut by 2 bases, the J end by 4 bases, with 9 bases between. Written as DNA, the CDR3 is TGTGCCAGCAGTTTAGGGGCTACGTACGAGCAGTACTTC. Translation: CASSLGATYEQYF.

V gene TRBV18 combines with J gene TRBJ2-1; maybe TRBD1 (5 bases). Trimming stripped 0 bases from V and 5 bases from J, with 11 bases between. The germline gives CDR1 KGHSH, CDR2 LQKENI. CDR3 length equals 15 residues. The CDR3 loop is CASSPPQVDNNEQFF. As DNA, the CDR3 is TGTGCCAGCTCACCACCCCAGGTGGACAACAATGAGCAGTTCTTC.

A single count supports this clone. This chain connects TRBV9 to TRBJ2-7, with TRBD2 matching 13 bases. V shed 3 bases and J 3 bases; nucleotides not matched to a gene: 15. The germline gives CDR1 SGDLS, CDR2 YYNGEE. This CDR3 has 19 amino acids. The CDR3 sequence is CASSAERLAGGPGSYEQYF. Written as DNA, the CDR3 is TGTGCCAGCAGCGCGGAAAGACTAGCGGGAGGCCCAGGGAGCTACGAGCAGTACTTC.

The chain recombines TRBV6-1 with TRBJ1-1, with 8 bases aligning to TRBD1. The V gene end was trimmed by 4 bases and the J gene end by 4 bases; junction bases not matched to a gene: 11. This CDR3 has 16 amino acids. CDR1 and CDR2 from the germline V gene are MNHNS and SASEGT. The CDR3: CASSAGTGWKTTEAFF. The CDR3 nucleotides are TGTGCCAGCAGTGCGGGGACAGGTTGGAAGACCACTGAAGCTTTCTTT.

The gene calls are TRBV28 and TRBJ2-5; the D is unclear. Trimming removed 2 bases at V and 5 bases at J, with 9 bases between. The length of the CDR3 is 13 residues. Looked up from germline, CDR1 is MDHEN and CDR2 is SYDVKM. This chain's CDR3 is CASSLPPRETQYF. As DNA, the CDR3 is TGTGCCAGCAGTTTACCCCCTCGTGAGACCCAGTACTTC.